The 27 T cell receptor beta chains given below trace back to one sample, sequenced in a study of blood T cell repertoires in COVID-19. Assay used: immunoSEQ multiplex PCR; TCRdb lists only in-frame clones, some missing. The table lists a few hundred thousand clones, 80% to 90% of them singletons. The sample comprised PBMCs or T cells enriched from blood (not recorded which). Every receptor here comes from a woman aged 35 to 49 with acute COVID-19.

This chain uses TRBV19 with TRBJ1-2; the match to TRBD1 covers 8 bases. Germline trimming cut 5 bases from V and 0 bases from J; bases unmatched to any gene: 8. Germline V gene lookup returns CDR1 LNHDA and CDR2 SQIVND (reference sequence). This CDR3 region has 16 residues. The DNA for the CDR3 is TGTGCCAGTAGTTACGGGACAGGACCAGCTAACTATGGCTACACCTTC. Translated, it gives CASSYGTGPANYGYTF.

The rearrangement uses TRBV7-3 and TRBJ2-3, with D tentatively TRBD2 (6 bases). The CDR3 has 15 residues. Trimming removed 5 bases at V and 2 bases at J, with 14 bases between. CDR1 is SGHTA, CDR2 FQGTGA, per germline. CDR3 sequence reads: CASSPRGTFTDTQYF. CDR3 nucleotide sequence: TGTGCCAGCAGCCCTCGTGGGACTTTCACAGATACGCAGTATTTT.

The rearrangement links TRBV27 to TRBJ2-2, with 10 nucleotides matching TRBD2. In germline, CDR1 is MNHEY, CDR2 SMNVEV (reference sequence). The CDR3 length is 16 residues. With V trimmed by 7 bases and J by 6 bases, 11 bases remained unmatched. CDR3 sequence (DNA): TGTGCCAGCATACAAAGGTCTAGCGGGAGCCCCGGGGAGCTGTTTTTT. Amino acid sequence: CASIQRSSGSPGELFF.

Comment on this clone: At one end, the junction sequence differs from germline, possibly due to a read error. J is TRBJ2-7 and V is TRBV5-5; D not resolved. The germline gives CDR1 SGHKS, CDR2 YYEKEE (reference sequence). This CDR3 has 12 amino acids. DNA for the CDR3: TGTGCCAGCAGCTTGGTTTCCTCCGAGCAGTACTTC. It specifies CASSLVSSEQYF.

This clone was observed a single time. Here the CDR3 reads CASSLGTGHNEQFF. CDR3 bases: TGTGCCAGCAGCCTTGGGACAGGGCACAATGAGCAGTTCTTC. This rearrangement joins TRBV5-4 to TRBJ2-1; 9 bases fit TRBD1. Trimming removed 4 bases from V and 5 bases from J; junction bases left unmatched: 4. Germline V CDR1 and CDR2: SGHNT, YYREEE (reference sequence). The CDR3 is 14 amino acids.

The chain joins TRBV5-6 to TRBJ2-7, with 11 bases matching TRBD2. The germline CDR1 and CDR2 sequences are SGHDT and YYEEEE. The trim removed 5 bases at V and 3 bases at J, leaving 4 bases unmatched. The CDR3 spans 14 residues. For the CDR3, the DNA is TGTGCCAGCAGGCGCACTAGCGGGAGCTACGAGCAGTACTTC. It yields the protein CASRRTSGSYEQYF.

The chain employs TRBV6-5 and TRBJ1-6; 7 nucleotides agree with TRBD1. Trimming removed 10 bases from V and 1 base from J; junction bases left unmatched: 7. Germline-derived CDR1 and CDR2 are MNHEY and SVGAGI. This CDR3 region has 15 residues. This chain's CDR3 is CATLLQGSYNSPLHF. The CDR3 DNA sequence: TGTGCCACCCTTTTACAGGGGTCCTATAATTCACCCCTCCACTTT.

This chain uses TRBV7-9 with TRBJ2-5, with D possibly being TRBD1 (5 bases). There are 14 residues in the CDR3. Germline CDR1 SEHNR, CDR2 FQNEAQ (reference sequence). Trimming cost V 4 bases and J 2 bases, with 11 bases left between them. DNA of the CDR3: TGTGCCAGCAGCTCCTGGGGCAGACAAGAGACCCAGTACTTC. It specifies CASSSWGRQETQYF. Using reference TRBV7-9 and TRBJ2-5 for the parts outside the CDR3, the full variable domain is DTGVSQNPRHKITKRGQNVTFRCDPISEHNRLYWYRQTLGQGPEFLTYFQNEAQLEKSRLLSDRFSAERPKGSFSTLEIQRTEQGDSAMYLCASSSWGRQETQYFGPGTRLLVL.

The chain employs TRBV19 and TRBJ1-1; maybe TRBD1 (5 bases). There are 13 residues in the CDR3. Trimming pared 3 bases from V and 1 base from J, leaving 6 bases between. In germline, CDR1 is LNHDA, CDR2 SQIVND (reference sequence). CDR3 sequence (DNA): TGTGCCAGTAGTATCGGGGGGAACACTGAAGCTTTCTTT. This encodes CASSIGGNTEAFF.

This clone has just a few counts. V usage is TRBV5-1 and J usage is TRBJ2-7, with 9 bases fitting TRBD2. Germline CDR1 and CDR2: SGHRS and YFSETQ. The length of the CDR3 is 17 residues. Trimming at V came to 0 bases and at J to 2 bases, leaving 9 bases not matched to a gene. The CDR3 DNA follows: TGCGCCAGCAGCTTGGGCCCTCGAGCGGGAGGCACCTACGAGCAGTACTTC. Translation gives CASSLGPRAGGTYEQYF.

The chain is built from TRBV27 and TRBJ2-7, with D possibly matching TRBD1 (6 bases). CDR1 and CDR2 from the germline V gene are MNHEY and SMNVEV (reference sequence). This CDR3 comprises 15 residues. V lost 2 bases to trimming and J lost 1 base, with 12 bases between them. CDR3 nucleotides: TGTGCCAGCAGTTTAAAGGGACACCCATCCTACGAGCAGTACTTC. Translated, it gives CASSLKGHPSYEQYF.

The J gene is TRBJ2-2, the V gene TRBV28; no reliable D call. Germline V gene sequence: CDR1 MDHEN, CDR2 SYDVKM. Trimming stripped 6 bases from V and 3 bases from J, with 11 bases between. CDR3 size: 14 residues. CDR3 coding DNA: TGTGCCAGCAGACCCCGACTTGACACCGGGGAGCTGTTTTTT. The encoded protein is CASRPRLDTGELFF.

This chain connects TRBV28 to TRBJ1-1; D is unresolved. The CDR3 totals 16 residues. From germline, CDR1 is MDHEN and CDR2 SYDVKM. Trimming removed 2 bases at V and 0 bases at J, with 13 bases between. The CDR3 reads CASSLHRALMNTEAFF. CDR3 nucleotide sequence: TGTGCCAGCAGTTTACACAGAGCCCTTATGAACACTGAAGCTTTCTTT.

V usage is TRBV9 and J usage is TRBJ1-2; no clear D. V dropped 4 bases and J dropped 3 bases, with 16 bases sitting between them. In germline, CDR1 is SGDLS, CDR2 YYNGEE. The CDR3 consists of 15 residues. CDR3 residues: CASSRQREGYYGYTF. The CDR3 region has the DNA TGTGCCAGCAGCCGACAAAGGGAGGGTTACTATGGCTACACCTTC. The full variable domain, rest sourced from reference TRBV9 and TRBJ1-2, is DSGVTQTPKHLITATGQRVTLRCSPRSGDLSVYWYQQSLDQGLQFLIQYYNGEERAKGNILERFSAQQFPDLHSELNLSSLELGDSALYFCASSRQREGYYGYTFGSGTRLTVV.

The count of this clone is one. The chain is built from TRBV29-1 and TRBJ1-2, with 9 positions matching TRBD1. Germline V CDR1 and CDR2: SQVTM, ANQGSEA. CDR3 length equals 13 residues. After removal of 6 bases from V and 4 bases from J, the junction contained 6 bases not matched to a gene. The chain's CDR3 is CSVGGQGGYGYTF. The DNA of the CDR3 is TGCAGCGTGGGGGGACAGGGAGGCTATGGCTACACCTTC.

Here the CDR3 reads CASSTSGARNEQFF. The CDR3 nucleotides are TGTGCCAGCAGTACCAGCGGGGCTCGTAATGAGCAGTTCTTC. J is TRBJ2-1 and V is TRBV6-6, with 7 bases lining up with TRBD2. Germline assignment: CDR1 MNHNY and CDR2 SVGAGI (reference sequence). With 5 bases clipped from V and 7 bases from J, the junction kept 8 bases outside the gene matches. The CDR3 runs to 14 residues.

This sequence joins TRBV6-5 and TRBJ2-7; no firm D call. Germline V gives CDR1 MNHEY, CDR2 SVGAGI. The V and J ends lost 6 bases and 2 bases respectively, with 14 bases between them. The CDR3 is 14 residues long. The CDR3 coding sequence is TGTGCCAGCAGGCCAGAGTTCCGGGCCTACGAGCAGTACTTC. It is translated as CASRPEFRAYEQYF.

This clone was recorded once. The J gene is TRBJ1-2, the V gene TRBV4-1; D perhaps matches TRBD1 (6 bases). Trimming pared 4 bases from V and 2 bases from J, leaving 14 bases between. The CDR3 contains 15 residues. Per germline, CDR1 MGHRA and CDR2 YSYEKL. CDR3 nucleotide sequence: TGCGCCAGCAGCCCCCCCGGACAGAACAACTATGGCTACACCTTC. As protein: CASSPPGQNNYGYTF.

DNA for the CDR3: TGTGCCAGCAGCTTAGCGCGGGCCCCCTACGAGCAGTACTTC. It encodes CASSLARAPYEQYF. The chain employs TRBV7-9 and TRBJ2-7; D is perhaps TRBD2 (5 bases). The germline gives CDR1 SEHNR, CDR2 FQNEAQ (reference sequence). The CDR3 is 14 amino acids. V was clipped by 0 bases and J by 2 bases, with 8 bases between them. Combining the CDR3 with reference TRBV7-9 and TRBJ2-7 gives the whole variable domain DTGVSQNPRHKITKRGQNVTFRCDPISEHNRLYWYRQTLGQGPEFLTYFQNEAQLEKSRLLSDRFSAERPKGSFSTLEIQRTEQGDSAMYLCASSLARAPYEQYFGPGTRLTVT.

This chain uses TRBV7-2 with TRBJ1-1, with D perhaps TRBD1 (5 bases). CDR1 SGHTA and CDR2 FQGNSA come from the germline V gene. Deletions cut 5 bases from V and 6 bases from J, with 16 bases between. This CDR3 has 14 residues. This chain's CDR3 is CASSRKQGVPEAFF. CDR3 DNA: TGTGCCAGCAGCCGTAAACAAGGGGTACCTGAAGCTTTCTTT.

With respect to this clone: The germline gene is not matched at one end of the junction; a read error may be the cause. V and J are TRBV5-8 and TRBJ2-4; tentatively, D is TRBD1 (5 bases). The CDR3 spans 17 residues. Germline values: CDR1 SGHTS, CDR2 YDEGEE. CDR3 nucleotides: TGTGCCAGCAGTTTGGTGTCCAGGGCCAGAGCCAAAAACATTCAGTACTTC. Its translation: CASSLVSRARAKNIQYF.

V gene TRBV7-9 combines with J gene TRBJ2-3; D may be TRBD2 (5 bases). Deletions cut 5 bases from V and 0 bases from J, with 9 bases between. This CDR3 contains 14 residues. Germline CDR1 reads SEHNR; CDR2 reads FQNEAQ (reference sequence). The CDR3 nucleotides read TGTGCCAGCAGCCCAAGGAGGAGCACAGATACGCAGTATTTT. Amino acid sequence: CASSPRRSTDTQYF.

The rearrangement uses TRBV19 and TRBJ2-1; 8 nucleotides agree with TRBD2. The germline V gene has CDR1 LNHDA and CDR2 SQIVND (reference sequence). The CDR3 spans 15 residues. Trimming took 1 base from V and 9 from J; bases not matched to a gene: 8. The CDR3 sequence: CASSIGGLGLVEQFF. In DNA, the CDR3 is TGTGCCAGTAGTATAGGGGGACTAGGTCTCGTTGAGCAGTTCTTC.

The chain carries TRBV9 and TRBJ2-1; 7 bases align to TRBD2. CDR1 SGDLS and CDR2 YYNGEE come from the germline V gene. This CDR3 comprises 14 residues. V trimming: 0 bases; J trimming: 7 bases; junction bases outside the gene matches: 4. The CDR3 sequence is CASSVGSGGNEQFF. CDR3 nucleotide sequence: TGTGCCAGCAGCGTAGGATCCGGGGGGAATGAGCAGTTCTTC.

The chain recombines TRBV29-1 with TRBJ2-7; 7 bases match TRBD2. CDR1 and CDR2 (germline): SQVTM, ANQGSEA. The ends lost 6 bases at V and 0 bases at J; junction bases unmatched: 8. The CDR3 is 14 amino acids. CDR3 DNA sequence: TGCAGCGTCCAGGCAGGCGGGAGCTCCTACGAGCAGTACTTC. Encoded protein: CSVQAGGSSYEQYF.

V and J are TRBV3-1 (or the pseudogene TRBV3-2) and TRBJ1-1, with D perhaps matching TRBD1 (5 bases). This CDR3 spans 16 amino acids. V shed 3 bases and J shed 1 base, with 15 bases lying between them. From germline, CDR1 is LGHDT and CDR2 YNNKEL (reference sequence). The CDR3 DNA reads TGTGCCAGCAGCCAGGGGACTGTCTCCAGGAACACTGAAGCTTTCTTT. Translated: CASSQGTVSRNTEAFF.

The chain employs TRBV6-1 and TRBJ2-7; D not certain. CDR1 MNHNS and CDR2 SASEGT come from the germline V gene. Trimming pared 1 base from V and 2 bases from J, leaving 12 bases between. The CDR3 length is 15 residues. The CDR3 sequence is CASSEVGSRPYEQYF. CDR3 coding DNA: TGTGCCAGCAGTGAAGTTGGTAGCAGACCCTACGAGCAGTACTTC.